A single sample gave rise to the 20 T cell receptor beta chains below, sequenced in a study of regulatory T cells in long-lasting Graves disease (dated by TCRdb to about 2021). Library preparation employed multiplex PCR. Sequenced using an Illumina HiSeq 4000. To build TCR beta libraries, CDR3 regions were amplified by Arm-PCR using iRepertoire HTBI primers. TCRdb reran the public reads through fastp at Q25 and MiXCR, keeping productive beta chains. Every entry covers one CDR3 protein and lists the most common genes and DNA from its rows. Within this sample are 600,000 to 850,000 distinct CDR3 sequences, with 25% to 30% of them counted one time only. The top ten clones comprise about two fifths of the sample. The sample's time point label is to be understood as: persistent/refractory GD, antithyroid drugs over 5 years with positive TRAb. RNA was extracted from PBMCs in TRIzol for both TCR sequencing and RNA sequencing.

This material consisted of peripheral blood mononuclear cells (PBMCs), taken when the disease was refractory, from a patient treated with antithyroid drugs. The origin of the receptors is a female donor with Graves disease.

The chain recombines TRBV3-1 with TRBJ1-5; unclear D gene. Germline V gives CDR1 LGHDT, CDR2 YNNKEL (reference sequence). There are 15 residues in the CDR3. The ends were cut back, 0 bases at V and 3 bases at J, with 9 bases in the middle. The CDR3 nucleotides read TGTGCCAGCAGCCAAGATCCGGGATTCAATCAGCCCCAGCATTTT. Its translation: CASSQDPGFNQPQHF.

This clonotype was picked up many times. V gene TRBV15 combines with J gene TRBJ1-4; 8 bases agree with TRBD1. The J segment lost 4 bases and the V segment lost 2 bases, leaving 9 bases of the junction unmatched. CDR1 is LNHNV and CDR2 is YYDKDF in the germline V gene (reference sequence). The CDR3 spans 17 residues. DNA for the CDR3: TGTGCCACCAGCAGACCTCTAACTGACAGGGGTAATGAAAAACTGTTTTTT. It yields the protein CATSRPLTDRGNEKLFF.

This clonotype was detected only a few times. The chain couples TRBV11-2 to TRBJ1-6; TRBD1 matches at 8 bases. In germline, CDR1 is SGHAT, CDR2 FQNNGV. Unmatched junction bases numbered 6, after V lost 6 bases and J lost 5 bases. The CDR3 contains 15 residues. The CDR3 bases are TGTGCCAGCAGTCAGGGGGCCTTCAATAATTCACCCCTCCACTTT. It codes for CASSQGAFNNSPLHF.

This clonotype was observed a few times. The rearrangement uses TRBV12-3 or TRBV12-4 and TRBJ1-5; D is perhaps TRBD1 (6 bases). V dropped 1 base and J dropped 3 bases, with 37 bases sitting between them. This CDR3 spans 24 amino acids. This CDR3 reads CASSLGWFVGGGGLVRRANQPQHF. The CDR3 bases are TGTGCCAGCAGTTTAGGATGGTTTGTGGGTGGGGGCGGACTGGTCCGCCGGGCCAATCAGCCCCAGCATTTT.

As concerns this clonotype: The junction departs from germline at one end; a sequencing error may be responsible. The V gene is TRBV7-3, the J gene TRBJ2-7; 7 positions match TRBD2. Germline CDR1 is SGHTA and CDR2 is FQGTGA. This CDR3 has 12 amino acids. CDR3 protein: CASSRPGGERYF. The CDR3 DNA reads TGTGCCAGCAGCCGACCGGGAGGAGAGCGGTACTTC.

V gene TRBV15 combines with J gene TRBJ1-1; 7 bases are shared with TRBD1. Losses at the gene ends were 3 bases for V and 1 base for J; bases not matched to a gene: 5. Germline CDR1 reads LNHNV; CDR2 reads YYDKDF (reference sequence). The CDR3 loop spans 15 amino acids. The CDR3 coding sequence is TGTGCCACCAGCAGGGCCGGGACAGAGAACACTGAAGCTTTCTTT. Translated, it gives CATSRAGTENTEAFF.

J is TRBJ1-2 and V is TRBV15; no firm D call. There are 14 residues in the CDR3. Germline-derived CDR1 and CDR2 are LNHNV and YYDKDF (reference sequence). Deletions cut 5 bases from V and 2 bases from J, with 12 bases between. As DNA, the CDR3 is TGTGCCACCAGCCCATCTAGCCGAAACTATGGCTACACCTTC. Protein: CATSPSSRNYGYTF. The entire variable domain, with the rest obtained from reference TRBV15 and TRBJ1-2, is as follows: DAMVIQNPRYQVTQFGKPVTLSCSQTLNHNVMYWYQQKSSQAPKLLFHYYDKDFNNEADTPDNFQSRRPNTSFCFLDIRSPGLGDTAMYLCATSPSSRNYGYTFGSGTRLTVV.

The chain links TRBV3-1 to TRBJ2-5; D perhaps matches TRBD1 (8 bases). This CDR3 region has 19 residues. Germline loops: CDR1 LGHDT, CDR2 YNNKEL (reference sequence). V shed 1 base and J shed 1 base, with 22 bases lying between them. The CDR3 coding sequence is TGTGCCAGCAGCCAAGGGACAGGGCGGAGCGGGACATTCCAAGAGACCCAGTACTTC. Protein product: CASSQGTGRSGTFQETQYF.

The rearrangement links TRBV7-3 to TRBJ2-5; 10 bases match TRBD2. There are 15 residues in the CDR3. V dropped 2 bases and J dropped 4; count of bases not matched to a gene: 4. The germline V gene has CDR1 SGHTA and CDR2 FQGTGA. This chain's CDR3 is CASSLGLAAGETQYF. The CDR3 nucleotides read TGTGCCAGCAGCTTAGGACTAGCGGCTGGAGAGACCCAGTACTTC.

This chain uses TRBV20-1 with TRBJ1-1; 12 bases align to TRBD1. Germline V gene data show CDR1 as DFQATT and CDR2 as SNEGSKA (reference sequence). The CDR3 contains 16 residues. Germline trimming cut 6 bases from V and 5 bases from J; bases unmatched to any gene: 13. In nucleotides, the CDR3 is TGCAGTGCCAACACCGGGACAGGGGGCAGAGGGACTGAAGCTTTCTTT. This sequence encodes CSANTGTGGRGTEAFF.

This clonotype was detected ten times or more. V gene TRBV27 combines with J gene TRBJ1-1, with 9 bases fitting TRBD1. Germline lookup yields CDR1 MNHEY and CDR2 SMNVEV (reference sequence). CDR3 length equals 15 residues. The V segment lost 3 bases and the J segment 3 bases; nucleotides outside the gene matches: 5. The chain's CDR3 is CASSLSWTGDTEAFF. The CDR3 DNA sequence: TGTGCCAGCAGTTTGTCGTGGACAGGGGACACTGAAGCTTTCTTT.

In this sample, this clonotype turned up a few times. The chain links TRBV7-9 to TRBJ1-4; a possible D gene is TRBD1 (5 bases). The CDR3 runs to 15 residues. Germline V gene lookup returns CDR1 SEHNR and CDR2 FQNEAQ (reference sequence). Trimming pared 6 bases from V and 8 bases from J, leaving 19 bases between. The CDR3 reads CASRVKQAVREKLFF. The CDR3 coding sequence is TGTGCCAGCAGAGTAAAACAGGCCGTTCGGGAAAAACTGTTTTTT.

As regards this clonotype: An end of the junction does not agree with germline; a read error may underlie this. The chain combines TRBV13 with TRBJ2-6; 7 bases map to TRBD1. Looked up from germline, CDR1 is PRHDT and CDR2 is FYEKMQ (reference sequence). The CDR3 has 16 residues. The CDR3 is CASSLGQVVGANVLTF. The CDR3 nucleotides are TGTGCCAGCAGCCTAGGACAGGTTGTCGGGGCCAACGTCCTGACTTTC.

This clonotype was seen ten or more times. The rearrangement uses TRBV28 and TRBJ1-4, with a possible D match to TRBD1 (6 bases). The CDR3 is 13 amino acids. V lost 3 bases, J lost 7 bases, and 9 bases lay in between. The germline gives CDR1 MDHEN, CDR2 SYDVKM. CDR3 sequence reads: CASSLQGSEKLFF. Here the CDR3 DNA reads TGTGCCAGCAGTTTGCAGGGGAGTGAAAAACTGTTTTTT.

This clonotype was observed at least ten times. The chain has TRBV11-3 and TRBJ1-1; no clear D. This CDR3 region has 13 residues. From germline, CDR1 is SGHNT and CDR2 YENEEA. The ends were cut back, 4 bases at V and 1 base at J, with 7 bases in the middle. CDR3 protein: CASSWKSNTEAFF. CDR3 nucleotides: TGTGCCAGCAGCTGGAAATCGAACACTGAAGCTTTCTTT.

This chain joins TRBV20-1 and TRBJ1-4, with no clear D. The CDR3 runs 11 residues. CDR1 DFQATT and CDR2 SNEGSKA come from the germline V gene (reference sequence). Deletions cut 6 bases from V and 8 bases from J, with 10 bases between. The CDR3 protein is CSAEVYEKLFF. As DNA, the CDR3 is TGCAGTGCGGAGGTGTACGAAAAACTGTTTTTT.

J is TRBJ2-7 and V is TRBV29-1; 10 bases fit TRBD1. CDR3 length equals 15 residues. Germline V CDR1 and CDR2: SQVTM, ANQGSEA. The V and J ends lost 4 bases and 5 bases, in that order; junction bases with no gene match: 11. The CDR3 nucleotides are TGCAGCGTTGCACCTGGGACAGGGGATGTCCACGAGCAGTACTTC. It is translated as CSVAPGTGDVHEQYF.

Points on this clonotype: A much larger clone lies a single base off, so this may be a read error. CDR3 in amino acids: CASSFQEYEQYF. For the CDR3, the DNA is TGTGCCAGCAGCTTCCAGGAGTACGAGCAGTACTTC. The rearrangement uses TRBV5-6 and TRBJ2-7, with D hard to call. Trimming pared 2 bases from V and 4 bases from J, leaving 7 bases between. Germline CDR1 is SGHDT and CDR2 is YYEEEE. The CDR3 spans 12 residues.

The chain recombines TRBV6-5 with TRBJ1-1; 10 positions agree with TRBD1. The ends lost 4 bases at V and 0 bases at J; junction bases unmatched: 5. The length of the CDR3 is 16 residues. In germline, CDR1 is MNHEY, CDR2 SVGAGI. DNA for the CDR3: TGTGCCAGCAGTTTCAGGACAGGGGGAGTGAACACTGAAGCTTTCTTT. Its protein product is CASSFRTGGVNTEAFF.

This clonotype was seen only a few times. DNA of the CDR3: TGCAGCGCCCAGGCGACAGTAGCGGGAGGTAGCGGGGAGCTGTTTTTT. Translation gives CSAQATVAGGSGELFF. The chain has TRBV29-1 and TRBJ2-2; 10 bases align to TRBD2. The V gene end was trimmed by 7 bases and the J gene end by 7 bases; junction bases not matched to a gene: 15. The germline gives CDR1 SQVTM, CDR2 ANQGSEA. This CDR3 contains 16 residues.